This TCR beta chain comes out of a study of T cell responses to AZD1222 COVID-19 vaccine. V dropped 7 bases and J dropped 2; count of bases not matched to a gene: 15. Germline V gives CDR1 LGHDT, CDR2 YNNKEL (reference sequence). This CDR3 is 18 amino acids long. This clone was detected once. The protocol was immunoSEQ multiplex PCR, while the TCRdb copy is restricted to in-frame clones and leaves out a portion. The profile shows nearly 35,000 clones, 86% of them singletons. The sample was peripheral blood, taken on day 0 of AZD1222 vaccination. The sequence was obtained from an adult in good health. The chain recombines TRBV3-1 (or the pseudogene TRBV3-2) with TRBJ2-1; 9 bases are a match to TRBD1. The chain's CDR3 is CASNRRDRVKGAYNEQFF. DNA of the CDR3: TGTGCCAGCAACCGCCGGGACAGGGTGAAGGGTGCCTACAATGAGCAGTTCTTC.